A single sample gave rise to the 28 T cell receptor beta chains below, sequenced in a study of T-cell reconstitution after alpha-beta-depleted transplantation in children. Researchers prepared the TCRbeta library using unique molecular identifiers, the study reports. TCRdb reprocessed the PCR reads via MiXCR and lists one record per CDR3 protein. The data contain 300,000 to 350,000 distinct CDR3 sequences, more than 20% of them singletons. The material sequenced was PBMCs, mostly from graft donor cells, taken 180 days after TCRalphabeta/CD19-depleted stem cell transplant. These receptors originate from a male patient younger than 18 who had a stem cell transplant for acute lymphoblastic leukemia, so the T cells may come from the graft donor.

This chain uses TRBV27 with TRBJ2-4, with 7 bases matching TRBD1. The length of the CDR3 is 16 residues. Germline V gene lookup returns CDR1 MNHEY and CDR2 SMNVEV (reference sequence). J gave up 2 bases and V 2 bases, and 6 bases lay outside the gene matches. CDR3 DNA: TGTGCCAGCAGTTTAAGGGGGCTTGGAACCAAAAACATTCAGTACTTC. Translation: CASSLRGLGTKNIQYF.

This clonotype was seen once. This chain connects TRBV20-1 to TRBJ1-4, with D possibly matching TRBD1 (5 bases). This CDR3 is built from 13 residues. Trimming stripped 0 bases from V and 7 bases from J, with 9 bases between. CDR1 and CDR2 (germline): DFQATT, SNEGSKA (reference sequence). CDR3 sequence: CSAREAGAEKLFF. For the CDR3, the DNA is TGCAGTGCTAGAGAGGCTGGGGCTGAAAAACTGTTTTTT.

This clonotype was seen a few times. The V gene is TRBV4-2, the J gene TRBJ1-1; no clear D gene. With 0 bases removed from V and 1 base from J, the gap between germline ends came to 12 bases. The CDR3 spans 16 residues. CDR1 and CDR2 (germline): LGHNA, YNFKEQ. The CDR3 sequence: CASSQDVLASNTEAFF. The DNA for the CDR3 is TGTGCCAGCAGCCAAGATGTCTTGGCCTCGAACACTGAAGCTTTCTTT.

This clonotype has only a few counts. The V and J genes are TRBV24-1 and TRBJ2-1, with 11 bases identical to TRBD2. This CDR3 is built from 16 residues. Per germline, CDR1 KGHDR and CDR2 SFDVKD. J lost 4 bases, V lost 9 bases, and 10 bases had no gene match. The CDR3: CATGRPSSGRYNEQFF. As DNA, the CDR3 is TGTGCCACCGGGAGACCGTCTAGCGGGAGGTACAATGAGCAGTTCTTC.

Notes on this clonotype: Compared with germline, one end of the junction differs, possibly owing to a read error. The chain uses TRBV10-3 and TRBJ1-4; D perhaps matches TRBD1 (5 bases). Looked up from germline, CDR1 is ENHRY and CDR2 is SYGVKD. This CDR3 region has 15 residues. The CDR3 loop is CAISATAGINEKLFF. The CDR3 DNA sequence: TGTGCCATCAGTGCAACTGCAGGGATTAATGAAAAACTTTTTTTT.

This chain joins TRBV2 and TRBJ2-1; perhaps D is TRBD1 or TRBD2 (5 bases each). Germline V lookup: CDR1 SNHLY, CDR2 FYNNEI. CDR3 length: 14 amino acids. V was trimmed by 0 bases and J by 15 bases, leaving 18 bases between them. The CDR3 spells CASSEAGRVSRGFF. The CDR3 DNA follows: TGTGCCAGCAGTGAAGCGGGGCGGGTTTCCCGGGGGTTCTTC.

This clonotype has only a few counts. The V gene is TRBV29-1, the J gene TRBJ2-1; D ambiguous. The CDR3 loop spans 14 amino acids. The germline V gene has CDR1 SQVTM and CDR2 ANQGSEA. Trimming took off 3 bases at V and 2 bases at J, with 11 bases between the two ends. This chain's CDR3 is CSVDGQVTYNEQFF. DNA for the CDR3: TGCAGCGTTGACGGGCAGGTTACCTACAATGAGCAGTTCTTC.

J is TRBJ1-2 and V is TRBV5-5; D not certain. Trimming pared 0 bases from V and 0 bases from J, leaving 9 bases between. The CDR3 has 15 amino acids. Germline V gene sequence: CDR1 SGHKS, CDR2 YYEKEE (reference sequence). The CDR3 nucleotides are TGTGCCAGCAGCTTGGGTCCGATTACTAACTATGGCTACACCTTC. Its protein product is CASSLGPITNYGYTF.

CDR3 protein: CATSRAYIQGEAFF. For the CDR3, the DNA is TGTGCCACCAGCAGAGCCTATATACAGGGTGAAGCTTTCTTT. This chain links TRBV15 with TRBJ1-1, with D possibly matching TRBD1 (6 bases). The CDR3 length is 14 residues. V lost 1 base to trimming and J lost 7 bases, with 13 bases between them. Germline values: CDR1 LNHNV, CDR2 YYDKDF (reference sequence).

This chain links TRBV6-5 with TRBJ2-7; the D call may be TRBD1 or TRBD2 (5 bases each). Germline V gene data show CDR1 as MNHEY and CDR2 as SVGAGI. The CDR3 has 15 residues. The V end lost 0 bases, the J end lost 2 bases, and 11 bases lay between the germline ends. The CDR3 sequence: CASSYSTVEAYEQYF. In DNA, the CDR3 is TGTGCCAGCAGTTACTCGACAGTGGAGGCCTACGAGCAGTACTTC.

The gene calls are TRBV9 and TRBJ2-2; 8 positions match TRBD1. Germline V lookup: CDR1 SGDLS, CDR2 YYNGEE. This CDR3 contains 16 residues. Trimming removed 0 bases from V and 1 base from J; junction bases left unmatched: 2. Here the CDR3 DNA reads TGTGCCAGCAGCGTAGCAGGGGGCCAGAACACCGGGGAGCTGTTTTTT. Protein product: CASSVAGGQNTGELFF. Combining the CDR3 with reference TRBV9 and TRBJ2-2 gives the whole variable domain DSGVTQTPKHLITATGQRVTLRCSPRSGDLSVYWYQQSLDQGLQFLIQYYNGEERAKGNILERFSAQQFPDLHSELNLSSLELGDSALYFCASSVAGGQNTGELFFGEGSRLTVL.

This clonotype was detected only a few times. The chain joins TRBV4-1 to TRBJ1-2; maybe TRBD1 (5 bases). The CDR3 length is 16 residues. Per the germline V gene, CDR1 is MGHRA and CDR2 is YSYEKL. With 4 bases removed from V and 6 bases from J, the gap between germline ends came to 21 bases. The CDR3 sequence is CASSLTNVGLRNGYTF. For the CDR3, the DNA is TGCGCCAGCAGCCTCACCAACGTGGGACTTCGGAATGGCTACACCTTC.

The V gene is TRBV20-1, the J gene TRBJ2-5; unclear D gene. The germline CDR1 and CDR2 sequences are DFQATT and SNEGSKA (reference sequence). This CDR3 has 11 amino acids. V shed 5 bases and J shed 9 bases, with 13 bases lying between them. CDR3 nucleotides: TGCAGTGCTCTCTACTATAAAGCCCAGTACTTC. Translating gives CSALYYKAQYF.

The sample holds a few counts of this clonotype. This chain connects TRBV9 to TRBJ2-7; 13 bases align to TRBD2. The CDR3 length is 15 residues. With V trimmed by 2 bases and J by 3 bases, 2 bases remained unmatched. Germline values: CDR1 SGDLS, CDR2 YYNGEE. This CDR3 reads CASSVGTSGVYEQYF. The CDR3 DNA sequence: TGTGCCAGCAGCGTGGGGACTAGCGGGGTCTACGAGCAGTACTTC.

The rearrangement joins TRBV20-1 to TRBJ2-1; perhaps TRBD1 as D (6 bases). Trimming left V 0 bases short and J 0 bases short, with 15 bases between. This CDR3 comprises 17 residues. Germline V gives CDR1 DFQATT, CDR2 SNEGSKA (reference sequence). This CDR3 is CSAREPGHLSSYNEQFF. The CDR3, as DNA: TGCAGTGCTAGAGAACCGGGACACCTGAGCTCCTACAATGAGCAGTTCTTC.

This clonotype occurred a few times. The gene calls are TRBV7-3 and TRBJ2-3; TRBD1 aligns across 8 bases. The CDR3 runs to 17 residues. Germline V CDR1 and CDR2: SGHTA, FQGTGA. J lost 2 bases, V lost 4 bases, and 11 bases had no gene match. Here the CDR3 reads CASSSYPGTGNTDTQYF. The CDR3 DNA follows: TGTGCCAGCAGCTCTTACCCGGGGACAGGAAACACAGATACGCAGTATTTT.

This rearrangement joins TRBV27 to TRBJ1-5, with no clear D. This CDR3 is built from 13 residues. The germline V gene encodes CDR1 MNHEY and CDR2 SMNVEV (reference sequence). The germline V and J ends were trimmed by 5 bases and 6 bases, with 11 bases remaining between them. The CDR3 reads CASSQVEGQPQHF. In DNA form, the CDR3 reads TGTGCCAGCAGTCAAGTCGAGGGTCAGCCCCAGCATTTT.

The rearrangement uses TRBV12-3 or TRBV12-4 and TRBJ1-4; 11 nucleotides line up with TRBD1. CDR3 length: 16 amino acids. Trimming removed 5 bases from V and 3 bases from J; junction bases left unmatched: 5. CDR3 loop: CASSPDRGRPNEKLFF. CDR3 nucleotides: TGTGCCAGCAGTCCGGACAGGGGGCGGCCTAATGAAAAACTGTTTTTT.

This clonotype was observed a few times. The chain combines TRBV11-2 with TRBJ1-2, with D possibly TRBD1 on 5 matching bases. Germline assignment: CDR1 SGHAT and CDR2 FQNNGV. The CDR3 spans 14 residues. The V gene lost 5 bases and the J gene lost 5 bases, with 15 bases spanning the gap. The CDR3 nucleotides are TGTGCCAGCAGCCCTGGGACGGTGGGTTATGGCTACACCTTC. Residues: CASSPGTVGYGYTF.

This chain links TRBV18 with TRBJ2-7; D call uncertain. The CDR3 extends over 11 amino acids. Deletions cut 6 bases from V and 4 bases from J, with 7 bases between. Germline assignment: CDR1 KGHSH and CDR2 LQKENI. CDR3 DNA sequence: TGTGCCAGCTCTACCGGGTACGAGCAGTACTTC. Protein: CASSTGYEQYF.

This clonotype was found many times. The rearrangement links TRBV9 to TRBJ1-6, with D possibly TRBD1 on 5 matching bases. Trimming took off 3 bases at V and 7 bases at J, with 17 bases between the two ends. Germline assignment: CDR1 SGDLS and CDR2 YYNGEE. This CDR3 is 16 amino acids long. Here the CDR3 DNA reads TGTGCCAGCAGCGCTGACTGGGGGGTGCTGAATTCACCCCTCCACTTT. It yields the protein CASSADWGVLNSPLHF.

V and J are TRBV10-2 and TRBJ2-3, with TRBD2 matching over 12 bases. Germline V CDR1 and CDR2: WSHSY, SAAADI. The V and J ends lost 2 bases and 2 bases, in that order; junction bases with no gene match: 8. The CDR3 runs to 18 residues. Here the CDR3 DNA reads TGCGCCAGCAGTGAGCCCTCTGGACTAGCGGGACTCACAGATACGCAGTATTTT. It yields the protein CASSEPSGLAGLTDTQYF.

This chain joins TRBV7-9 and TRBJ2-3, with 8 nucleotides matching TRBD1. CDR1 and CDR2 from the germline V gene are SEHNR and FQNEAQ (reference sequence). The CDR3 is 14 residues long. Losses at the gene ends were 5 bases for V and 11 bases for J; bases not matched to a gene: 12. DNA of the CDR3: TGTGCCAGCAGCCCAGGGGGCGGGGATATAAAGCAGTATTTT. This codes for CASSPGGGDIKQYF.

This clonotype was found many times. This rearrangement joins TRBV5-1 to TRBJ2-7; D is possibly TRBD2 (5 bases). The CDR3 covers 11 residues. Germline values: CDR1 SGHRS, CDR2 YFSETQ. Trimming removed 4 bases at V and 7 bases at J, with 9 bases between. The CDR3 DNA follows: TGCGCCAGCAGCCTGGACTGGGAGCAGTACTTC. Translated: CASSLDWEQYF.

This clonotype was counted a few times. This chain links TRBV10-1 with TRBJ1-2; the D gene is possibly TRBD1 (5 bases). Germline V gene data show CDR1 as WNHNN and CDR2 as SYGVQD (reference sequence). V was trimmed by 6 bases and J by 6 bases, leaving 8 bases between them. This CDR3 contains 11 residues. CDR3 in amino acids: CASRRGDGYTF. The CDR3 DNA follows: TGCGCCAGCAGAAGAGGGGATGGCTACACCTTC.

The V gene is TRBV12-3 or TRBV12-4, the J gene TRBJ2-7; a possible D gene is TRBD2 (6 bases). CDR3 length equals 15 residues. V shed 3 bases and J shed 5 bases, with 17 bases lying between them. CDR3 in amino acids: CASSFWNGSKNEQYF. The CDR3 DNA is TGTGCCAGCAGTTTCTGGAACGGGAGCAAAAACGAGCAGTACTTC.

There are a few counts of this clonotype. This CDR3 is CSPPTGSPGDTQYF. DNA of the CDR3: TGCAGCCCTCCAACCGGTTCCCCCGGAGATACGCAGTATTTT. The V gene is TRBV29-1, the J gene TRBJ2-3; the D is unclear. The CDR3 has 14 amino acids. V shed 8 bases and J shed 5 bases, with 20 bases lying between them. Germline CDR1 reads SQVTM; CDR2 reads ANQGSEA.

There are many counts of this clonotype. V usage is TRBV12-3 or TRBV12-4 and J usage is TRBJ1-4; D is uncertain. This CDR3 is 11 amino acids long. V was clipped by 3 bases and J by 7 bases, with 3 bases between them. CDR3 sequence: CASSFGEKLFF. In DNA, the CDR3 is TGTGCCAGCAGTTTCGGTGAAAAACTGTTTTTT.